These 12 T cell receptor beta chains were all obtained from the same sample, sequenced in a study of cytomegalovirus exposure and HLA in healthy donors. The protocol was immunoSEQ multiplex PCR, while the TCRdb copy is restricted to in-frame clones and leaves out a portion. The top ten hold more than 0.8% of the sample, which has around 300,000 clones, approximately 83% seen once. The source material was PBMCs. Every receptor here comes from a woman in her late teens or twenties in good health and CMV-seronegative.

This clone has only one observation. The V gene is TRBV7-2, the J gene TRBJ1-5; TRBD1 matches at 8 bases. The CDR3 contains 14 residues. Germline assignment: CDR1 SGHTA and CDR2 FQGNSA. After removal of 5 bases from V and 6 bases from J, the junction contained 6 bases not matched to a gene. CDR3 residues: CASSPGQGRQPQHF. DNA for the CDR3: TGTGCCAGCAGCCCCGGACAGGGTCGTCAGCCCCAGCATTTT.

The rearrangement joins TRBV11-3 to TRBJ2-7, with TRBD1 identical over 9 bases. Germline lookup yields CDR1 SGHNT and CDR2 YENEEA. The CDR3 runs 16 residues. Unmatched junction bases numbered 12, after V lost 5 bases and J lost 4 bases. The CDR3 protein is CASSPPWQGQGYEQYF. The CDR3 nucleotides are TGTGCCAGCAGCCCTCCCTGGCAGGGACAGGGATACGAGCAGTACTTC.

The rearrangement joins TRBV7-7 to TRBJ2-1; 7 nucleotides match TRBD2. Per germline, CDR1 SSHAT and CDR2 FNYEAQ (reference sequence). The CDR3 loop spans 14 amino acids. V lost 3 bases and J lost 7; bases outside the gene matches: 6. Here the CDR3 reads CASSFGGSDNEQFF. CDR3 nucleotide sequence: TGTGCCAGCAGCTTTGGCGGGAGTGATAATGAGCAGTTCTTC.

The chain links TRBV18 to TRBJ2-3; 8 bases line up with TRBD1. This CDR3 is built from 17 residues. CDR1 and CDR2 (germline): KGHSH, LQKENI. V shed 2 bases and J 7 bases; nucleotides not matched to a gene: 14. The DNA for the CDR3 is TGTGCCAGCTCACCAGAGGCAGGGGGCACCGCGGGAAATACGCAGTATTTT. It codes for CASSPEAGGTAGNTQYF.

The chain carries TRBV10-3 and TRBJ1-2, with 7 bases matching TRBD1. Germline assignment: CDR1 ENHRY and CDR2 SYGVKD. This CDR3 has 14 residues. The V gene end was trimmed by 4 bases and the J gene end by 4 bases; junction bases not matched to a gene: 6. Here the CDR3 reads CAISALRTGYGYTF. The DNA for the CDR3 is TGTGCCATCAGTGCCCTAAGGACAGGCTATGGCTACACCTTC.

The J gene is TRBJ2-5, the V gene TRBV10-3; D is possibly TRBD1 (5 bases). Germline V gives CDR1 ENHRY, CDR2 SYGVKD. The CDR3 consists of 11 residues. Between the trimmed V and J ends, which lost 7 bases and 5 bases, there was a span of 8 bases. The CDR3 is CAIMSGETQYF. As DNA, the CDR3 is TGTGCCATCATGTCAGGGGAGACCCAGTACTTC.

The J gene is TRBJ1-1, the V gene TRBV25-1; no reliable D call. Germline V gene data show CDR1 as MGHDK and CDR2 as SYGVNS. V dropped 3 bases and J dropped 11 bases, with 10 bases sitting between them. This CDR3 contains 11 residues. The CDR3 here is CASSDLFRAFF. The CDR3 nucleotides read TGTGCCAGCAGTGATCTTTTCCGGGCTTTCTTT.

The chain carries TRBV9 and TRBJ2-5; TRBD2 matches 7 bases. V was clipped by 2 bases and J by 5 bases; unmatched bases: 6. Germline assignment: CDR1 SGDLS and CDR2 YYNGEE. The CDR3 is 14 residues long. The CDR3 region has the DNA TGTGCCAGCAGCGTGGGATGGGGAGGGGAGACCCAGTACTTC. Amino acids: CASSVGWGGETQYF.

The CDR3 protein is CASSYLGQGADGYTF. The CDR3 DNA reads TGTGCCAGCAGTTACTTGGGACAGGGGGCGGATGGCTACACCTTC. The chain combines TRBV6-5 with TRBJ1-2; 12 bases fit TRBD1. V gave up 1 base and J gave up 6 bases; unmatched junction bases: 3. This CDR3 has 15 residues. The V gene's germline CDR1 is MNHEY and CDR2 SVGAGI.

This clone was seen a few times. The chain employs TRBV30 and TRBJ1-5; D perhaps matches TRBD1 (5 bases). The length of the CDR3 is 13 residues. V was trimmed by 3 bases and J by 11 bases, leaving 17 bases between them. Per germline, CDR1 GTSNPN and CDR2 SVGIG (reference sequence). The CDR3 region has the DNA TGTGCCTGGAGAGGGGTTGCTAGTAGAGCCCAGCATTTT. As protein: CAWRGVASRAQHF.

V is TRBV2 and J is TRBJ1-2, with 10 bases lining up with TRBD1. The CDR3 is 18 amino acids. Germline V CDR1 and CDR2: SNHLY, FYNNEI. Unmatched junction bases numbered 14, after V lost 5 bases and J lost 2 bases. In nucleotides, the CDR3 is TGTGCCAGCAGTTTTACTCAGACAGGGGGCGACTTAAACTATGGCTACACCTTC. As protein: CASSFTQTGGDLNYGYTF.

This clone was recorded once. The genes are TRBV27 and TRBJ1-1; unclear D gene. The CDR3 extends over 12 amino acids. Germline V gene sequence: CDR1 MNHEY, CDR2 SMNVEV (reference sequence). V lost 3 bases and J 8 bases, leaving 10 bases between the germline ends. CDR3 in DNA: TGTGCCAGCAGTTTCTTAGGAGGGGAAGCTTTCTTT. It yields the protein CASSFLGGEAFF.